The next 10 T cell receptor beta chains were all read from a single sample in a study of blood T cell repertoires in COVID-19. Produced via immunoSEQ multiplex PCR; TCRdb's table is partial and in-frame only. The table shows 200,000 to 250,000 clones, with less than 85% occurring only once. The sequencing sample was made of PBMCs or T cells enriched from blood (not recorded which). Receptors originate from a man aged 55-75 years who had recovered from COVID-19.

V usage is TRBV27 and J usage is TRBJ1-1; D gene uncertain. Germline V gene sequence: CDR1 MNHEY, CDR2 SMNVEV (reference sequence). Trimming took off 3 bases at V and 5 bases at J, with 16 bases between the two ends. The CDR3 contains 15 residues. For the CDR3, the DNA is TGTGCCAGCAGTTTGGCAGGACTTGGGTCGACTGAAGCTTTCTTT. Translated: CASSLAGLGSTEAFF.

The chain has TRBV5-1 and TRBJ1-1; 9 bases map to TRBD1. The V segment lost 4 bases and the J segment 5 bases; nucleotides outside the gene matches: 9. CDR1 and CDR2 (germline): SGHRS, YFSETQ. The CDR3 length is 15 residues. CDR3 sequence (DNA): TGCGCCAGCAGCACACAACAGGGGGCGGGTACTGAAGCTTTCTTT. Translating gives CASSTQQGAGTEAFF.

V is TRBV5-1 and J is TRBJ2-5; D ambiguous. In germline, CDR1 is SGHRS, CDR2 YFSETQ. The length of the CDR3 is 14 residues. V lost 0 bases and J lost 5, with 11 bases in between. In nucleotides, the CDR3 is TGCGCCAGCAGCTTGGAGCCAGCGTGGGAGACCCAGTACTTC. Residues: CASSLEPAWETQYF.

V gene TRBV6-1 combines with J gene TRBJ1-6; 8 bases line up with TRBD1. The CDR3 is 14 residues long. In germline, CDR1 is MNHNS, CDR2 SASEGT. The V and J ends lost 3 bases and 14 bases, in that order; junction bases with no gene match: 9. This CDR3 is CASSDLGTGGTLHF. CDR3 sequence (DNA): TGTGCCAGCAGTGATTTGGGGACAGGAGGGACCCTCCACTTT.

The chain uses TRBV4-3 and TRBJ1-6; 8 nucleotides agree with TRBD1. J lost 7 bases, V lost 1 base, and 6 bases had no gene match. Germline V gene lookup returns CDR1 LGHNA and CDR2 YSLEER. The CDR3 sequence is 16 residues long. CDR3 in DNA: TGCGCCAGCAGCCAAGCTACAGGGGGTAGGAATTCACCCCTCCACTTT. This sequence encodes CASSQATGGRNSPLHF.

This rearrangement joins TRBV24-1 to TRBJ2-3; 14 nucleotides match TRBD2. Germline V lookup: CDR1 KGHDR, CDR2 SFDVKD. V trimming: 6 bases; J trimming: 4 bases; junction bases outside the gene matches: 2. The CDR3 length is 15 residues. This CDR3 reads CATSPTSGGADTQYF. The DNA of the CDR3 is TGTGCCACCAGTCCGACTAGCGGGGGGGCAGATACGCAGTATTTT.

The chain recombines TRBV11-3 with TRBJ1-3; 10 nucleotides line up with TRBD1. V lost 5 bases and J lost 2; bases outside the gene matches: 6. Looked up from germline, CDR1 is SGHNT and CDR2 is YENEEA. The length of the CDR3 is 16 residues. CDR3 sequence reads: CASSDRDRGPGNTIYF. The CDR3 bases are TGTGCCAGCAGCGACCGGGACAGGGGACCTGGAAACACCATATATTTT.

The chain joins TRBV19 to TRBJ2-3; tentatively, D is TRBD2 (5 bases). Germline values: CDR1 LNHDA, CDR2 SQIVND (reference sequence). CDR3 size: 15 residues. V was trimmed by 3 bases and J by 3 bases, leaving 13 bases between them. CDR3 nucleotide sequence: TGTGCCAGTAGTATCGACGGGATGGCGACAGATACGCAGTATTTT. Translating it yields CASSIDGMATDTQYF.

This rearrangement joins TRBV2 to TRBJ2-7, with TRBD1 matching over 7 bases. V shed 4 bases and J 1 base; nucleotides not matched to a gene: 7. Germline V gene data show CDR1 as SNHLY and CDR2 as FYNNEI. The CDR3 runs to 15 residues. CDR3 residues: CASSAPGQPSYEQYF. The CDR3 DNA reads TGTGCCAGCAGTGCTCCGGGACAGCCTTCCTACGAGCAGTACTTC.

The sample holds one count of this clone. The chain combines TRBV27 with TRBJ2-5; D is uncertain. CDR1 is MNHEY and CDR2 is SMNVEV in the germline V gene (reference sequence). This CDR3 contains 13 residues. V was cut by 5 bases and J by 5 bases, with 12 bases left in between. The CDR3 spells CASSRVLRETQYF. The CDR3 region has the DNA TGTGCCAGCAGTCGGGTATTAAGGGAGACCCAGTACTTC.